One and the same sample provided the 31 T cell receptor beta chains below, sequenced in a study of blood T cell repertoires in COVID-19. Only in-frame clones appear in the TCRdb table, and some are missing; sequencing was by immunoSEQ multiplex PCR. This repertoire shows under 200,000 clones, more than 80% found once; its top ten account for 0.5% to 0.55%. Sequences were obtained from peripheral blood. These receptors were taken from a man aged 45-65 years with acute or convalescent COVID-19.

This chain links TRBV10-3 with TRBJ2-5; TRBD2 is a possible D gene (6 bases). CDR3 length equals 13 residues. V was shortened by 8 bases and J by 2 bases, with 12 bases between the two germline ends. CDR1 and CDR2 (germline): ENHRY, SYGVKD. The CDR3 DNA reads as TGTGCCATCGGGGTTGCGGGGCAAGAGACCCAGTACTTC. It codes for CAIGVAGQETQYF.

This chain joins TRBV9 and TRBJ2-2, with 10 positions matching TRBD2. V lost 4 bases, J lost 6 bases, and 12 bases stayed unmatched. Germline V lookup: CDR1 SGDLS, CDR2 YYNGEE. The CDR3 extends over 17 amino acids. CDR3 bases: TGTGCCAGCAGCTCCCTAGCGTGGACTAGCGGTGCCGGGGAGCTGTTTTTT. It specifies CASSSLAWTSGAGELFF.

About this clone itself: Other nucleotide sequences from this sample produce the same CDR3. This chain links TRBV4-2 with TRBJ2-1; D is possibly TRBD1 (5 bases). Trimming shortened V by 0 bases and J by 0 bases, and 6 bases separated the two germline ends. The germline gives CDR1 LGHNA, CDR2 YNFKEQ. This CDR3 has 15 residues. CDR3 residues: CASSQDRGSYNEQFF. Here the CDR3 DNA reads TGTGCCAGCAGCCAAGATAGGGGCTCCTACAATGAGCAGTTCTTC.

This sequence joins TRBV25-1 and TRBJ1-1, with D tentatively TRBD1 (5 bases). The germline V and J ends were trimmed by 3 bases and 7 bases, with 18 bases remaining between them. Germline CDR1 and CDR2: MGHDK and SYGVNS. This CDR3 comprises 15 residues. The CDR3 DNA reads TGTGCCAGCAGTGATTTCGGCAGGGAAGGCATTGAAGCTTTCTTT. This sequence encodes CASSDFGREGIEAFF. Using reference TRBV25-1 and TRBJ1-1 for the parts outside the CDR3, the full variable domain is EADIYQTPRYLVIGTGKKITLECSQTMGHDKMYWYQQDPGMELHLIHYSYGVNSTEKGDLSSESTVSRIRTEHFPLTLESARPSHTSQYLCASSDFGREGIEAFFGQGTRLTVV.

The rearrangement links TRBV4-1 to TRBJ2-1, with 10 bases matching TRBD1. The CDR3 is 15 amino acids. Germline trimming cut 2 bases from V and 10 bases from J; bases unmatched to any gene: 8. Germline values: CDR1 MGHRA, CDR2 YSYEKL. The chain's CDR3 is CASSQTGQGKGEQFF. The CDR3 region has the DNA TGCGCCAGCAGCCAAACGGGACAGGGGAAAGGAGAGCAGTTCTTC.

The J gene is TRBJ2-2, the V gene TRBV4-1, with a tentative D call TRBD2 (6 bases). This CDR3 has 14 residues. The germline V gene has CDR1 MGHRA and CDR2 YSYEKL. The V gene lost 4 bases and the J gene lost 4 bases, with 10 bases spanning the gap. The CDR3 reads CASSLVGGTGELFF. The CDR3, as DNA: TGCGCCAGCAGCCTGGTGGGAGGCACCGGGGAGCTGTTTTTT.

The rearrangement joins TRBV7-2 to TRBJ2-3; a possible D gene is TRBD1 (6 bases). Trimming removed 5 bases at V and 0 bases at J, with 12 bases between. The CDR3 has 15 residues. CDR1 and CDR2 from the germline V gene are SGHTA and FQGNSA. CDR3 sequence (DNA): TGTGCCAGCAGCCCCCAGACAGGAAGCACAGATACGCAGTATTTT. Protein sequence: CASSPQTGSTDTQYF.

The rearrangement links TRBV3-1 (or the pseudogene TRBV3-2) to TRBJ1-4; D remains ambiguous. Germline V gene lookup returns CDR1 LGHDT and CDR2 YNNKEL (reference sequence). This CDR3 contains 15 residues. Trimming pared 4 bases from V and 5 bases from J, leaving 14 bases between. The CDR3 DNA is TGTGCCAGCAGCCTAACCGGGTACCTCAATGAAAAACTGTTTTTT. It is translated as CASSLTGYLNEKLFF.

This clone is a singleton in its sample. The chain recombines TRBV28 with TRBJ2-7; D is possibly TRBD2 (7 bases). In germline, CDR1 is MDHEN, CDR2 SYDVKM. This CDR3 contains 16 residues. Between the trimmed V and J ends, which lost 2 bases and 3 bases, there was a span of 17 bases. The DNA of the CDR3 is TGTGCCAGCAGTTTAAGGGGGGGGCAGGGGATCTACGAGCAGTACTTC. This translates into CASSLRGGQGIYEQYF.

The chain is built from TRBV2 and TRBJ2-3; D is unresolved. The CDR3 is 14 amino acids. Trimming shortened V by 3 bases and J by 0 bases, and 7 bases separated the two germline ends. Germline values: CDR1 SNHLY, CDR2 FYNNEI. CDR3 protein: CASSDSTSTDTQYF. The CDR3 region has the DNA TGTGCCAGCAGTGACTCCACTAGCACAGATACGCAGTATTTT.

The chain is built from TRBV5-1 and TRBJ2-5, with TRBD2 identical over 10 bases. Germline V gene lookup returns CDR1 SGHRS and CDR2 YFSETQ. V shed 0 bases, J shed 4 bases, and the junction held 9 bases outside the gene matches. The CDR3 has 17 residues. DNA of the CDR3: TGCGCCAGCAGCTTGGGGACTAGCGGCCATAGAGGAGAGACCCAGTACTTC. Translated, it gives CASSLGTSGHRGETQYF.

The chain combines TRBV4-1 with TRBJ1-5; D unresolved. Per the germline V gene, CDR1 is MGHRA and CDR2 is YSYEKL. The CDR3 runs to 15 residues. The V and J ends lost 0 bases and 5 bases respectively, with 11 bases between them. For the CDR3, the DNA is TGCGCCAGCAGCCAAGATTGGCGGGTCGATCAGCCCCAGCATTTT. Residues: CASSQDWRVDQPQHF.

This chain connects TRBV3-1 (or the pseudogene TRBV3-2) to TRBJ1-4; D remains ambiguous. V was pared by 1 base and J by 3 bases, with 9 bases between. Germline-derived CDR1 and CDR2 are LGHDT and YNNKEL (reference sequence). The CDR3 runs 15 residues. The CDR3 is CASSQVAAANEKLFF. In nucleotides, the CDR3 is TGTGCCAGCAGCCAAGTGGCGGCAGCTAATGAAAAACTGTTTTTT.

CDR3 coding DNA: TGCGCCAGCAGCTCAGGGGCTGGCAATCAGCCCCAGCATTTT. Translating gives CASSSGAGNQPQHF. This rearrangement joins TRBV5-1 to TRBJ1-5, with a possible D match to TRBD1 (6 bases). There are 14 residues in the CDR3. The germline gives CDR1 SGHRS, CDR2 YFSETQ. The V and J ends lost 3 bases and 2 bases respectively, with 9 bases between them.

The chain recombines TRBV7-9 with TRBJ1-5; tentative D call: TRBD1 (5 bases). This CDR3 comprises 13 residues. Per germline, CDR1 SEHNR and CDR2 FQNEAQ (reference sequence). V lost 2 bases and J lost 7, with 9 bases in between. The CDR3 sequence: CASSLQGGQPQHF. In DNA form, the CDR3 reads TGTGCCAGCAGCTTACAGGGAGGACAGCCCCAGCATTTT. The whole variable domain, filled in from reference TRBV7-9 and TRBJ1-5, reads DTGVSQNPRHKITKRGQNVTFRCDPISEHNRLYWYRQTLGQGPEFLTYFQNEAQLEKSRLLSDRFSAERPKGSFSTLEIQRTEQGDSAMYLCASSLQGGQPQHFGDGTRLSIL.

The gene calls are TRBV5-1 and TRBJ2-5; 9 bases map to TRBD2. There are 15 residues in the CDR3. V gave up 5 bases and J gave up 1 base; unmatched junction bases: 6. CDR1 SGHRS and CDR2 YFSETQ come from the germline V gene. The CDR3 DNA reads as TGCGCCAGCAGTAGTGGTAGCGGGGGCCAAGAGACCCAGTACTTC. As protein: CASSSGSGGQETQYF.

This clone came up a few times. The CDR3 here is CASSPGLAGLETQYF. CDR3 DNA sequence: TGTGCCAGCAGTCCGGGACTAGCGGGATTGGAGACCCAGTACTTC. The V gene is TRBV2, the J gene TRBJ2-5, with 13 bases fitting TRBD2. V was pared by 5 bases and J by 5 bases, with 5 bases of the junction left unmatched. Looked up from germline, CDR1 is SNHLY and CDR2 is FYNNEI. The CDR3 runs to 15 residues.

The chain joins TRBV20-1 to TRBJ1-2; D uncertain. Trimming left V 5 bases short and J 5 bases short, with 9 bases between. Germline CDR1 and CDR2: DFQATT and SNEGSKA (reference sequence). CDR3 length: 11 amino acids. The CDR3 nucleotides are TGCAGTGCTCGGACTGAGTATGGCTACACCTTC. Its translation is CSARTEYGYTF.

The rearrangement joins TRBV7-6 to TRBJ1-5; D is undetermined. Germline CDR1 is SGHVS and CDR2 is FNYEAQ. The CDR3 is made up of 13 amino acids. V lost 5 bases, J lost 2 bases, and 7 bases lay in between. The CDR3 loop reads CASSRGGNQPQHF. CDR3 DNA: TGTGCCAGCAGCCGCGGGGGCAATCAGCCCCAGCATTTT.

The chain joins TRBV7-3 to TRBJ2-1; 7 bases align to TRBD2. J gave up 15 bases and V 4 bases, and 12 bases lay outside the gene matches. The CDR3 runs 13 residues. Germline lookup yields CDR1 SGHTA and CDR2 FQGTGA. The CDR3 bases are TGTGCCAGCAGCTCGGGACTACCCCAGTTATTGTTCTTC. Translated: CASSSGLPQLLFF.

The chain couples TRBV16 to TRBJ1-2, with D unresolved. Germline V gives CDR1 KGHSY, CDR2 FQNENV. The V gene lost 6 bases and the J gene lost 0 bases, with 11 bases spanning the gap. This CDR3 spans 14 amino acids. The CDR3 loop reads CASRRAVTNYGYTF. DNA for the CDR3: TGTGCCAGCAGGCGCGCGGTCACTAACTATGGCTACACCTTC.

This chain joins TRBV9 and TRBJ1-2; TRBD1 matches 10 bases. Germline V gives CDR1 SGDLS, CDR2 YYNGEE. This CDR3 has 14 amino acids. J lost 4 bases, V lost 5 bases, and 5 bases had no gene match. Here the CDR3 DNA reads TGTGCCAGCAGTAATGGGGACAGGGGCTATGGCTACACCTTC. It codes for CASSNGDRGYGYTF.

The count of this clone is one. CDR3 loop: CASSEGGLNYGYTF. The CDR3 DNA reads as TGTGCCAGCAGTGAGGGGGGTTTGAACTATGGCTACACCTTC. The chain has TRBV2 and TRBJ1-2; TRBD1 might be the D (5 bases). The CDR3 consists of 14 residues. Trimming removed 3 bases at V and 2 bases at J, with 10 bases between. The germline gives CDR1 SNHLY, CDR2 FYNNEI.

The chain couples TRBV12-5 to TRBJ2-3; a possible D gene is TRBD2 (6 bases). Germline V gene sequence: CDR1 LGHNT, CDR2 FRNRAP. V was trimmed by 7 bases and J by 0 bases, leaving 14 bases between them. The CDR3 has 15 residues. The DNA for the CDR3 is TGTGCTAGTGCCAGCGGGCTTGTGAGCACAGATACGCAGTATTTT. This sequence encodes CASASGLVSTDTQYF.

The CDR3 DNA sequence: TGTGCCAGCAGCTTGGCCGGAGGGACTAACTATGGCTACACCTTC. This translates into CASSLAGGTNYGYTF. The chain combines TRBV5-6 with TRBJ1-2; D is unresolved. V dropped 0 bases and J dropped 0 bases, with 9 bases sitting between them. This CDR3 contains 15 residues. In germline, CDR1 is SGHDT, CDR2 YYEEEE.

The chain uses TRBV5-4 and TRBJ2-4, with TRBD1 matching over 11 bases. Per germline, CDR1 SGHNT and CDR2 YYREEE (reference sequence). The length of the CDR3 is 14 residues. With V trimmed by 3 bases and J by 7 bases, 3 bases remained unmatched. In DNA form, the CDR3 reads TGTGCCAGCAGCTCGGGGACAGGGGGGAACATTCAGTACTTC. It codes for CASSSGTGGNIQYF.

The V call is TRBV30, the J call TRBJ1-1, with D perhaps TRBD1 (5 bases). The CDR3 is 14 residues long. Germline CDR1 is GTSNPN and CDR2 is SVGIG (reference sequence). The V gene lost 3 bases and the J gene lost 0 bases, with 11 bases spanning the gap. CDR3 in DNA: TGTGCCTGGAGGATGACAGAAATGAACACTGAAGCTTTCTTT. This codes for CAWRMTEMNTEAFF.

The chain recombines TRBV30 with TRBJ1-4; D gene unclear. The germline V and J ends were trimmed by 2 bases and 7 bases, with 8 bases remaining between them. Germline V lookup: CDR1 GTSNPN, CDR2 SVGIG (reference sequence). The CDR3 length is 12 residues. As DNA, the CDR3 is TGTGCCTGGAGTCGGGGAATTGAAAAACTGTTTTTT. Its protein product is CAWSRGIEKLFF.

This rearrangement joins TRBV30 to TRBJ2-7, with a weak D call TRBD1 (5 bases). The CDR3 length is 13 residues. Trimming stripped 5 bases from V and 3 bases from J, with 14 bases between. The germline V gene has CDR1 GTSNPN and CDR2 SVGIG (reference sequence). CDR3 DNA sequence: TGTGCCTGGCGGTACAGCAGGGACTACGAGCAGTACGTC. It translates to CAWRYSRDYEQYV.

This clone was seen once. The chain combines TRBV11-2 with TRBJ2-7; 9 bases agree with TRBD2. CDR1 and CDR2 (germline): SGHAT, FQNNGV. The V gene end was trimmed by 4 bases and the J gene end by 4 bases; junction bases not matched to a gene: 8. This CDR3 comprises 15 residues. CDR3 sequence reads: CASSSLAGTGYEQYF. The CDR3 DNA is TGTGCCAGCAGCTCCCTAGCGGGGACCGGTTACGAGCAGTACTTC.

The chain employs TRBV19 and TRBJ2-3; unclear D gene. Germline V CDR1 and CDR2: LNHDA, SQIVND (reference sequence). V was trimmed by 4 bases and J by 0 bases, leaving 11 bases between them. The CDR3 totals 15 residues. DNA for the CDR3: TGTGCCAGTAGTAACTACAAAACTAGCACAGATACGCAGTATTTT. Residues: CASSNYKTSTDTQYF.